This entry lists 31 T cell receptor beta chains sequenced from one sample in a study of CD8+CD57+ T cells in acquired aplastic anemia. Profiles of TCR beta VDJ and CDR3 were generated from a genomic DNA template. Each CDR3 protein gets one entry after TCRdb re-called the reads with MiXCR. The table records about 160,000 distinct CDR3 sequences, around half of them present only once. Whoever was chosen for sequencing had shown CD8+CD57+ cell expansion by flow cytometry. Sequencing was performed on sorted CD4+, CD8+, or CD8+CD57+ T cells (not recorded which) from PBMCs. The receptor set was obtained from a human donor with aplastic anemia.

The rearrangement links TRBV3-1 to TRBJ1-1; TRBD1 matches at 9 bases. V was pared by 6 bases and J by 5 bases, with 10 bases of the junction left unmatched. This CDR3 contains 15 residues. Germline CDR1 LGHDT, CDR2 YNNKEL (reference sequence). CDR3: CASSLVDRGGTEAFF. In nucleotides, the CDR3 is TGTGCCAGCAGTCTAGTGGACAGGGGCGGAACTGAAGCTTTCTTT.

In nucleotides, the CDR3 is TGTGCCAGCAGCTACAACTATGGCTACACCTTC. Protein product: CASSYNYGYTF. This chain joins TRBV7-2 and TRBJ1-2; D gene uncertain. V lost 4 bases and J 2 bases, leaving 2 bases between the germline ends. CDR1 is SGHTA and CDR2 is FQGNSA in the germline V gene. The CDR3 totals 11 residues.

This clonotype came up many times. The V call is TRBV5-8, the J call TRBJ2-7; D gene unclear. Germline lookup yields CDR1 SGHTS and CDR2 YDEGEE. CDR3 length: 13 residues. V gave up 5 bases and J gave up 1 base, with 10 bases separating them. The chain's CDR3 is CASRGFGSYEQYV. The CDR3 DNA reads as TGTGCCAGCAGGGGGTTTGGGTCCTACGAGCAGTACGTC.

This clonotype was counted only a few times. Given a much more abundant clone one base away, this may be a read error. V gene TRBV7-2 combines with J gene TRBJ1-4; no clear D. The germline V gene encodes CDR1 SGHTA and CDR2 FQGNSA. The CDR3 contains 15 residues. V was pared by 3 bases and J by 8 bases, with 16 bases between. The CDR3, as DNA: TGTGCCAGCAGCTTCGGACCACCGGGAGAAGAAAAACTGTTTTTT. Amino acids: CASSFGPPGEEKLFF.

This clonotype was observed many times. This chain uses TRBV2 with TRBJ2-1; the match to TRBD1 covers 7 bases. V shed 6 bases, J shed 3 bases, and the junction held 8 bases outside the gene matches. The V gene's germline CDR1 is SNHLY and CDR2 FYNNEI. This CDR3 comprises 15 residues. The CDR3 loop reads CASRAGTAIYNEQFF. The CDR3 DNA sequence: TGTGCCAGCAGGGCCGGGACAGCGATCTACAATGAGCAGTTCTTC.

This clonotype was found a few times. This sequence joins TRBV9 and TRBJ2-3; D unclear. This CDR3 spans 15 amino acids. CDR1 and CDR2 (germline): SGDLS, YYNGEE. Trimming pared 4 bases from V and 2 bases from J, leaving 14 bases between. CDR3 loop: CASSHPGGHTDTQYF. The CDR3 nucleotides read TGTGCCAGCAGCCACCCTGGTGGGCACACAGATACGCAGTATTTT.

This clonotype was seen at least ten times. The chain links TRBV7-2 to TRBJ1-1; tentatively, D is TRBD1 (5 bases). This CDR3 spans 16 amino acids. The germline V gene has CDR1 SGHTA and CDR2 FQGNSA. V shed 1 base and J shed 1 base, with 13 bases lying between them. CDR3: CASSLDLGLRNTEAFF. CDR3 sequence (DNA): TGTGCCAGCAGCTTAGATCTGGGACTCCGGAACACTGAAGCTTTCTTT.

This clonotype was seen many times. The rearrangement joins TRBV12-3 or TRBV12-4 to TRBJ2-1, with D possibly being TRBD2 (6 bases). Trimming took 1 base from V and 10 from J, leaving 17 bases between them. The CDR3 loop spans 15 amino acids. In DNA, the CDR3 is TGTGCCAGCAGTTTAGGGGACTCCTGGAGCGACGAGCAGTTCTTC. Protein: CASSLGDSWSDEQFF.

The V gene is TRBV29-1, the J gene TRBJ2-7; no definite D call. The CDR3 totals 12 residues. In germline, CDR1 is SQVTM, CDR2 ANQGSEA. V shed 5 bases and J shed 5 bases, with 13 bases lying between them. The CDR3 nucleotides read TGCAGCGTTCGTATACAAACGGACGAGCAGTACTTC. Translated: CSVRIQTDEQYF.

The V call is TRBV7-9, the J call TRBJ2-1; D gene uncertain. The germline V gene has CDR1 SEHNR and CDR2 FQNEAQ (reference sequence). The CDR3 covers 12 residues. V dropped 5 bases and J dropped 8 bases, with 10 bases sitting between them. The CDR3 region has the DNA TGTGCCAGCAGCCCGCTTCCCTATGAGCAGTTCTTC. This sequence encodes CASSPLPYEQFF.

This clonotype was seen a single time. The V call is TRBV15, the J call TRBJ2-1; 7 bases map to TRBD2. The CDR3 loop spans 15 amino acids. J was trimmed by 6 bases and V by 0 bases; bases with no gene match: 5. Germline V lookup: CDR1 LNHNV, CDR2 YYDKDF (reference sequence). The CDR3 sequence: CATSRDASGSNEQFF. CDR3 sequence (DNA): TGTGCCACCAGCAGAGACGCTAGCGGCAGCAATGAGCAGTTCTTC.

This clonotype was detected many times. The chain links TRBV12-3 or TRBV12-4 to TRBJ1-2; D is unclear. The CDR3 loop spans 14 amino acids. V lost 3 bases and J lost 0, with 8 bases in between. CDR3 nucleotide sequence: TGTGCCAGCAGTTTGCGGCAGACTAACTATGGCTACACCTTC. Translation gives CASSLRQTNYGYTF.

About this clonotype itself: As the CDR3 is not closed by the conserved phenylalanine or tryptophan, this likely results from a read error. The rearrangement links TRBV7-3 to TRBJ1-1; D gene unclear. The V gene lost 6 bases and the J gene lost 0 bases, with 17 bases spanning the gap. The CDR3 has 16 residues. From germline, CDR1 is SGHTA and CDR2 FQGTGA. The CDR3 sequence: CASSPGPMGMNTEAFL. CDR3 sequence (DNA): TGTGCCAGCAGTCCGGGCCCAATGGGAATGAACACTGAAGCTTTCCTC.

V is TRBV19 and J is TRBJ1-5; the match to TRBD1 covers 8 bases. The length of the CDR3 is 15 residues. Trimming removed 5 bases from V and 8 bases from J; junction bases left unmatched: 11. Germline-derived CDR1 and CDR2 are LNHDA and SQIVND (reference sequence). Written as DNA, the CDR3 is TGTGCCAGTAGTTACAGACGGACAGGGTGGGAGCCCCAGCATTTT. The encoded protein is CASSYRRTGWEPQHF.

The rearrangement joins TRBV4-2 to TRBJ1-2, with 8 bases aligning to TRBD1. Unmatched junction bases numbered 3, after V lost 6 bases and J lost 0 bases. This CDR3 comprises 14 residues. Germline values: CDR1 LGHNA, CDR2 YNFKEQ. The chain's CDR3 is CASSRTGSNYGYTF. CDR3 DNA: TGTGCCAGCAGTCGGACAGGGTCTAACTATGGCTACACCTTC.

The table lists this clonotype with a few counts. One junction end does not reproduce the germline sequence, and a read error may be involved. V and J are TRBV7-9 and TRBJ2-5; D call uncertain. The CDR3 loop spans 13 amino acids. Per germline, CDR1 SEHNR and CDR2 FQNEAQ (reference sequence). CDR3 in amino acids: CASSEVGKETQYF. The CDR3 nucleotides are TGCGCCAGCAGTGAAGTGGGGAAAGAGACCCAGTACTTC.

Turning to this clonotype: A read error may produce the germline difference seen at one junction end. J is TRBJ1-1 and V is TRBV10-1; 10 bases are shared with TRBD1. Germline V gene lookup returns CDR1 WNHNN and CDR2 SYGVQD (reference sequence). The CDR3 runs to 13 residues. DNA for the CDR3: TGTCCGGTGGCGACAGGGGGCGAGTCTGAAGCTTTCTTT. It is translated as CPVATGGESEAFF.

V and J are TRBV2 and TRBJ1-4; possible D gene TRBD1, 5 bases. CDR1 is SNHLY, CDR2 FYNNEI, per germline. The V and J ends lost 4 bases and 3 bases respectively, with 12 bases between them. The CDR3 contains 15 residues. The CDR3 DNA follows: TGTGCCAGCAGTGGAAGGCAGGGTGCTAATGAAAAACTGTTTTTT. Translated, it gives CASSGRQGANEKLFF.

This clonotype appeared many times. CDR3 DNA: TGCGCCAGCAGCCCGGGGACTAGCGGGTTCTACGAGCAGTACTTC. Protein sequence: CASSPGTSGFYEQYF. The rearrangement joins TRBV5-1 to TRBJ2-7; 12 bases map to TRBD2. J was trimmed by 3 bases and V by 4 bases; bases with no gene match: 5. Germline assignment: CDR1 SGHRS and CDR2 YFSETQ. The CDR3 is 15 amino acids.

The chain carries TRBV4-1 and TRBJ2-7, with 8 bases aligning to TRBD1. Germline V gene sequence: CDR1 MGHRA, CDR2 YSYEKL. The CDR3 is 14 residues long. J lost 6 bases, V lost 3 bases, and 7 bases had no gene match. The CDR3 loop is CASSHGDRSGEQYF. Here the CDR3 DNA reads TGCGCCAGCAGCCATGGGGACAGGTCCGGCGAGCAGTACTTC.

The table lists this clonotype with many counts. V is TRBV29-1 and J is TRBJ2-1; D not certain. From germline, CDR1 is SQVTM and CDR2 ANQGSEA. The CDR3 consists of 10 residues. The V end lost 5 bases, the J end lost 5 bases, and 4 bases lay between the germline ends. CDR3 DNA: TGCAGCGTTCAAAACAATGAGCAGTTCTTC. This sequence encodes CSVQNNEQFF.

The rearrangement joins TRBV2 to TRBJ2-2; 8 bases fit TRBD2. J was trimmed by 10 bases and V by 6 bases; bases with no gene match: 10. The CDR3 runs to 14 residues. Germline-derived CDR1 and CDR2 are SNHLY and FYNNEI. The CDR3 bases are TGTGCCAGCAGCCCGACTAGCGTTATGTCGGAGCTGTTTTTT. Its protein product is CASSPTSVMSELFF.

The chain joins TRBV24-1 to TRBJ2-7; TRBD2 matches at 8 bases. The CDR3 is 19 residues long. Looked up from germline, CDR1 is KGHDR and CDR2 is SFDVKD. V lost 3 bases and J lost 2; bases outside the gene matches: 17. The CDR3 region has the DNA TGTGCCACCAGTGATCCGGCAAGGGGAGGCGGGGGGCGAACCTACGAGCAGTACTTC. Amino acid sequence: CATSDPARGGGGRTYEQYF.

This clonotype showed up just a few times. V usage is TRBV19 and J usage is TRBJ1-1; no clear D. This CDR3 comprises 13 residues. Germline V gives CDR1 LNHDA, CDR2 SQIVND (reference sequence). V lost 3 bases, J lost 4 bases, and 9 bases lay in between. CDR3 in amino acids: CASSIVSGTEAFF. The CDR3 nucleotides read TGTGCCAGTAGTATCGTGTCGGGCACTGAAGCTTTCTTT.

The V gene is TRBV19, the J gene TRBJ2-7; TRBD1 matches 10 bases. With 3 bases clipped from V and 6 bases from J, the junction kept 5 bases outside the gene matches. This CDR3 is built from 14 residues. Germline V CDR1 and CDR2: LNHDA, SQIVND (reference sequence). CDR3 coding DNA: TGTGCCAGTAGTATTCCGACAGGGGGCAGCGAGCAGTACTTC. It specifies CASSIPTGGSEQYF.

The rearrangement links TRBV2 to TRBJ2-7; 11 nucleotides match TRBD1. The CDR3 has 15 residues. J lost 4 bases, V lost 5 bases, and 7 bases had no gene match. Looked up from germline, CDR1 is SNHLY and CDR2 is FYNNEI. The CDR3 here is CASSLRGQGEYEQYF. The CDR3 region has the DNA TGTGCCAGCAGTCTCCGGGGACAGGGGGAATACGAGCAGTACTTC. Full variable domain (outside the CDR3, taken from reference TRBV2 and TRBJ2-7): EPEVTQTPSHQVTQMGQEVILRCVPISNHLYFYWYRQILGQKVEFLVSFYNNEISEKSEIFDDQFSVERPDGSNFTLKIRSTKLEDSAMYFCASSLRGQGEYEQYFGPGTRLTVT.

This chain uses TRBV10-3 with TRBJ2-7; TRBD1 matches at 11 bases. This CDR3 has 16 residues. CDR1 and CDR2 from the germline V gene are ENHRY and SYGVKD. V shed 0 bases, J shed 5 bases, and the junction held 6 bases outside the gene matches. The CDR3 loop reads CAISESDRGHRNEQYF. For the CDR3, the DNA is TGTGCCATCAGTGAGTCGGACAGGGGGCATCGTAACGAGCAGTACTTC.

This clonotype was counted at least ten times. The chain recombines TRBV7-9 with TRBJ1-1, with D unresolved. The CDR3 has 10 residues. V was pared by 5 bases and J by 8 bases, with 6 bases between. The germline CDR1 and CDR2 sequences are SEHNR and FQNEAQ (reference sequence). The DNA for the CDR3 is TGTGCCAGCAGCGGGCGGGAAGCTTTCTTT. This sequence encodes CASSGREAFF. The complete variable domain, with remaining parts taken from reference TRBV7-9 and TRBJ1-1, reads DTGVSQNPRHKITKRGQNVTFRCDPISEHNRLYWYRQTLGQGPEFLTYFQNEAQLEKSRLLSDRFSAERPKGSFSTLEIQRTEQGDSAMYLCASSGREAFFGQGTRLTVV.

The chain recombines TRBV24-1 with TRBJ1-5, with 7 bases that match TRBD1. V lost 7 bases to trimming and J lost 5 bases; unmatched junction nucleotides: 7. CDR3 length: 14 residues. CDR1 and CDR2 (germline): KGHDR, SFDVKD. The CDR3, as DNA: TGTGCCACCAGGGAAGCGGGACAGTATCAGCCCCAGCATTTT. Protein product: CATREAGQYQPQHF.

CDR3 amino acids: CASSPTGTSITGELFF. The CDR3 nucleotides are TGTGCCAGCTCTCCTACCGGGACTAGCATAACCGGGGAGCTGTTTTTT. V and J are TRBV3-1 and TRBJ2-2, with 9 bases aligning to TRBD2. Looked up from germline, CDR1 is LGHDT and CDR2 is YNNKEL (reference sequence). J gave up 5 bases and V 8 bases, and 12 bases lay outside the gene matches. CDR3 length equals 16 residues.

The V gene is TRBV19, the J gene TRBJ1-3; a weak D match, TRBD1 (5 bases). CDR1 is LNHDA, CDR2 SQIVND, per germline (reference sequence). Trimming took off 4 bases at V and 2 bases at J, with 12 bases between the two ends. The CDR3 loop spans 15 amino acids. Written as DNA, the CDR3 is TGTGCCAGTAGTACCCTTAGGGGACCTGGAAACACCATATATTTT. Translated, it gives CASSTLRGPGNTIYF.